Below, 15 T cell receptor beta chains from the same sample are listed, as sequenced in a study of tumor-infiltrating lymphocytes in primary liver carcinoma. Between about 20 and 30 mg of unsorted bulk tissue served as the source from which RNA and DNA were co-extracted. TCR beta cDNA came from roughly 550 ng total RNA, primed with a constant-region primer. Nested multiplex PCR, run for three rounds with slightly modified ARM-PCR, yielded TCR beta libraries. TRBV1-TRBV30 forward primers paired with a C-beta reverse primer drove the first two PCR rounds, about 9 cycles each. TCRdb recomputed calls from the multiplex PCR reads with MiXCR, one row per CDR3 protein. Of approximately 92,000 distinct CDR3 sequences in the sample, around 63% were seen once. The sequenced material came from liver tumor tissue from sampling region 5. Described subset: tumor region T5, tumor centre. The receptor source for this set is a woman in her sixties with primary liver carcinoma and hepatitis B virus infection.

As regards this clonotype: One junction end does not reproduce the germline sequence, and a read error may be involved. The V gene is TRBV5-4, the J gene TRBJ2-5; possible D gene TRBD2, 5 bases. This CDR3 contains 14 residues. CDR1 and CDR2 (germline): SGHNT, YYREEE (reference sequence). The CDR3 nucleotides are TGTGCCAGCTGCTTGGCCGAGGAGCGGGAGACCCAGTACTTC. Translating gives CASCLAEERETQYF.

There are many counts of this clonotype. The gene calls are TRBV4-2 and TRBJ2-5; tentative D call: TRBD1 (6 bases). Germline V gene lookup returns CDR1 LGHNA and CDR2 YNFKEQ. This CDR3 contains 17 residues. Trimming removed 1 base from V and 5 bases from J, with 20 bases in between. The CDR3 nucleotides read TGTGCCAGCAGCCAAGGCTCAGGTGGCAGGGGTAGGGAGACCCAGTACTTC. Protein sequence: CASSQGSGGRGRETQYF.

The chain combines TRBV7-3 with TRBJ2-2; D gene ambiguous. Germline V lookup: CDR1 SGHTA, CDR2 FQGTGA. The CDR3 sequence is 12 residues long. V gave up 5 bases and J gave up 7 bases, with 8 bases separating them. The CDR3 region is CASSPGDGELFF. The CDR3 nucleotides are TGTGCCAGCAGCCCCGGAGACGGGGAGCTGTTTTTT.

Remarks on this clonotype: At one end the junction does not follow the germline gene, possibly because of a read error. The CDR3 spells CASSPRLAGTYNEELF. The DNA for the CDR3 is TGTGCCAGCAGCCCCCGACTAGCGGGAACCTACAATGAGGAGCTTTTC. The chain recombines TRBV11-2 with TRBJ2-1; TRBD2 agrees at 11 bases. Germline CDR1 reads SGHAT; CDR2 reads FQNNGV. This CDR3 is built from 16 residues. The full variable domain, in which reference TRBV11-2 and TRBJ2-1 provide the parts outside the CDR3, is EAGVAQSPRYKIIEKRQSVAFWCNPISGHATLYWYQQILGQGPKLLIQFQNNGVVDDSQLPKDRFSAERLKGVDSTLKIQPAKLEDSAVYLCASSPRLAGTYNEELFGPGTRLTVL.

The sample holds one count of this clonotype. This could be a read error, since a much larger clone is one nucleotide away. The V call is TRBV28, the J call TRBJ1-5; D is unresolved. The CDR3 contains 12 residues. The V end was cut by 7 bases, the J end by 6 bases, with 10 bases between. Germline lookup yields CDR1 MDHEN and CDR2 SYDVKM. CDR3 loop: CASTLSGQPQHF. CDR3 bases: TGTGCCAGCACCCTTTCGGGTCAGCCCCAGCATTTT.

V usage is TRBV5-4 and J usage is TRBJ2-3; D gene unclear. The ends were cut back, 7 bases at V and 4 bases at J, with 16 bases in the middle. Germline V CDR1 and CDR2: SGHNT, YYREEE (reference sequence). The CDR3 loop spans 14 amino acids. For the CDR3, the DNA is TGTGCCAGCCGTTTGGCCGGCGCGGCAGATACGCAGTATTTT. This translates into CASRLAGAADTQYF.

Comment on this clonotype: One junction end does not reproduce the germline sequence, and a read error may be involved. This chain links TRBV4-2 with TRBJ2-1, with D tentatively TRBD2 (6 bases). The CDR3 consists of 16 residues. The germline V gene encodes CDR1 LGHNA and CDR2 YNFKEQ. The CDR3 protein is CASSSANGGAYNVQFF. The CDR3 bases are TGTGCCAGCAGCTCAGCGAACGGAGGGGCCTACAATGTGCAGTTCTTC.

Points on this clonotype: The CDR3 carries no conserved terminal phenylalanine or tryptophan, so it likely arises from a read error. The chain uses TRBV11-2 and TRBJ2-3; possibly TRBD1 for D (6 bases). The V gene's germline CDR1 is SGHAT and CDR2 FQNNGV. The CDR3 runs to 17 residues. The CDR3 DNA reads TGTGCCAGCAACTTAGGGGGACCAACGTACACGTCAGATACGCAGTATCTT. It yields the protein CASNLGGPTYTSDTQYL.

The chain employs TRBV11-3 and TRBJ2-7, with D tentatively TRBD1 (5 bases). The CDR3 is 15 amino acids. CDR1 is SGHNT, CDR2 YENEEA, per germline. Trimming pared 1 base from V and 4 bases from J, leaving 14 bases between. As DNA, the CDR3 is TGTGCCAGCAGCTTAGGTCGGCGGCAGGGTTACGAGCAGTACTTC. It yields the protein CASSLGRRQGYEQYF.

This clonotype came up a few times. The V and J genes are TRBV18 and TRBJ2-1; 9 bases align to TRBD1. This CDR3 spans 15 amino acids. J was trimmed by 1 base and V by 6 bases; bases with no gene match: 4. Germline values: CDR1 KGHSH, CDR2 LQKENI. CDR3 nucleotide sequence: TGTGCCAGCTCTCGAGGGACAGGGTCCTACAATGAGCAGTTCTTC. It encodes CASSRGTGSYNEQFF.

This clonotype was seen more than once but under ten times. The CDR3 DNA sequence: TGTGCCAGCAGTTCCGCGCGCGGGGCTTCGGCGAAGCAGTACTTC. Its translation: CASSSARGASAKQYF. The V gene is TRBV28, the J gene TRBJ2-7; tentative D call: TRBD2 (6 bases). Germline assignment: CDR1 MDHEN and CDR2 SYDVKM. V shed 4 bases and J shed 8 bases, with 21 bases lying between them. The CDR3 has 15 amino acids.

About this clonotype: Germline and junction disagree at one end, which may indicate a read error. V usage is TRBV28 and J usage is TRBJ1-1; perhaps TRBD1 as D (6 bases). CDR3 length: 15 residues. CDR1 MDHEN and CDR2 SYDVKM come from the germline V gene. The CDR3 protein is CACSHLTLGQFETFF. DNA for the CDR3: TGTGCCTGCAGTCACCTAACTCTCGGACAGTTTGAAACTTTCTTT.

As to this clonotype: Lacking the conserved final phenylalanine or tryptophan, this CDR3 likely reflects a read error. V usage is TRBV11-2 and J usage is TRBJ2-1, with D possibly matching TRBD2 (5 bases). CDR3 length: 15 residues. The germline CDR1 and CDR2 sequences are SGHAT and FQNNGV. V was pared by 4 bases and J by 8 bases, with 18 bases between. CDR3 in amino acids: CASSWASRFNDEQFS. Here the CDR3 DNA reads TGTGCCAGCAGCTGGGCTAGCAGGTTTAACGATGAGCAGTTCTCC.

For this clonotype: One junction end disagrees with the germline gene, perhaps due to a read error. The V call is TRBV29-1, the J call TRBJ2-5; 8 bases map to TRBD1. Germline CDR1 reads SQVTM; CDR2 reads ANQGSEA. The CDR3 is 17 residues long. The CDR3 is CNVERQRDRRPFETQYF. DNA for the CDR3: TGCAACGTTGAAAGGCAGAGGGACAGGCGACCGTTCGAGACCCAGTACTTC.

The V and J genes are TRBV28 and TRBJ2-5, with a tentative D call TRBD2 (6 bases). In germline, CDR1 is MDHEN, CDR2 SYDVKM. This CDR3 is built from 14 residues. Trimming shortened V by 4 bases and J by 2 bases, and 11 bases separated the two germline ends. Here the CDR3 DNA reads TGTGCCAGCAGTTCCGGCGGGACTCAAGAGACCCAGTACTTC. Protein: CASSSGGTQETQYF.